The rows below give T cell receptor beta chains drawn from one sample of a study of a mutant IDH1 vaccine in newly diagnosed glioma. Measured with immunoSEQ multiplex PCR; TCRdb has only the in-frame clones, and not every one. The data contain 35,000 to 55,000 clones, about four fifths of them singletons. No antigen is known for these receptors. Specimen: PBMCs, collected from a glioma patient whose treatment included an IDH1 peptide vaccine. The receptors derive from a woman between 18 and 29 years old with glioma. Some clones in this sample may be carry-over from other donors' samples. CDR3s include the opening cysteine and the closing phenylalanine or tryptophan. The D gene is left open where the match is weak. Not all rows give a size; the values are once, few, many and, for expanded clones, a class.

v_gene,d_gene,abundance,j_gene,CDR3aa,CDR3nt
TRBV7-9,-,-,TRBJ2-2,CASSFILNTGELFF,TGTGCCAGCAGCTTTATCTTGAACACCGGGGAGCTGTTTTTT
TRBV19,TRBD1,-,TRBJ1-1,CASSMRGRGDTEAFF,TGTGCCAGTAGTATGAGGGGGCGCGGGGATACTGAAGCTTTCTTT
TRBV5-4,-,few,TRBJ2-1,CASSSSGHEQFF,TGTGCCAGCAGCTCGTCGGGACATGAGCAGTTCTTC
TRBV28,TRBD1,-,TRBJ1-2,CASSLYQGADYGYTF,TGTGCCAGCAGTTTATACCAGGGGGCCGACTATGGCTACACCTTC
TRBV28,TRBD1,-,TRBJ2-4,CASSIPRTGGNIQYF,TGTGCCAGCAGTATACCCAGGACAGGTGGAAACATTCAGTACTTC
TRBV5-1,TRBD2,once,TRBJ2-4,CASSNSGRTVIQYF,TGCGCCAGCAGCAATAGCGGGAGAACCGTCATTCAGTACTTC
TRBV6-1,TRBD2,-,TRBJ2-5,CASSEGTSGETQYF,TGTGCCAGCAGTGAAGGGACTAGCGGTGAGACCCAGTACTTC
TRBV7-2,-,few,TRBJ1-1,CASSDRWNTEAFF,TGTGCCAGCAGCGACCGATGGAACACTGAAGCTTTCTTT
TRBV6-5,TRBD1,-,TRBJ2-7,CASNTAQDRGAEQYF,TGTGCCAGCAACACAGCCCAGGACAGGGGGGCCGAGCAGTACTTC
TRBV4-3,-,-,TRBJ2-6,CASTIEASGANVLTF,TGCGCCAGCACCATTGAGGCCTCTGGGGCCAACGTCCTGACTTTC
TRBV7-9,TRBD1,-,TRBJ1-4,CASSSGTGAINEKLFF,TGTGCCAGCAGCTCCGGGACAGGGGCCATTAATGAAAAACTGTTTTTT
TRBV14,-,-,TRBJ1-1,CASSQHLNTEAFF,TGTGCCAGCAGCCAGCATTTAAACACTGAAGCTTTCTTT
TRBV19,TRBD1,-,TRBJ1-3,CASSLYPRDRAGNTIYF,TGTGCCAGTAGTCTCTACCCCCGGGACAGGGCTGGAAACACCATATATTTT
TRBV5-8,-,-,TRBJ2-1,CASSLYTSHAGYNEQFF,TGTGCCAGCAGCTTGTACACAAGTCACGCCGGTTACAATGAGCAGTTCTTC
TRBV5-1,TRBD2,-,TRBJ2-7,CASSLVAGQPYEQYF,TGCGCCAGCAGCTTGGTAGCGGGGCAGCCCTACGAGCAGTACTTC
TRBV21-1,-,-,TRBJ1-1,CASSPGRRQQLMNTEAFF,TGTGCCAGCAGCCCAGGGCGCCGGCAGCAACTGATGAACACTGAAGCTTTCTTT
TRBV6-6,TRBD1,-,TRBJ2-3,CASSSGQGTDTQYF,TGTGCCAGCAGTTCGGGACAGGGGACAGATACGCAGTATTTT
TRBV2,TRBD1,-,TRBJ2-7,CASSYSGGNYEQYF,TGTGCCAGCAGCTACTCAGGGGGCAACTACGAGCAGTACTTC
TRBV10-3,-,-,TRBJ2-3,CAISVGLYADTQYF,TGTGCCATCAGTGTTGGATTATATGCAGATACGCAGTATTTT
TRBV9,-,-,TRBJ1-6,CASSRLMSGNSPLHF,TGTGCCAGCAGCCGGCTGATGTCGGGCAATTCACCCCTCCACTTT
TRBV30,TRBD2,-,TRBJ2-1,CAWSVQVAGEPNEQFF,TGTGCCTGGAGTGTACAGGTAGCGGGGGAGCCAAATGAGCAGTTCTTC
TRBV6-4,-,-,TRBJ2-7,CASSETRSSISYEQYF,TGTGCCAGCAGTGAGACCAGATCTAGTATCTCCTACGAGCAGTACTTC
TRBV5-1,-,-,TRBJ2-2,CASSLAEVTGELFF,TGCGCCAGCAGCTTGGCAGAGGTAACCGGGGAGCTGTTTTTT
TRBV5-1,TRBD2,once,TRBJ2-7,CASSSLAGGLQSEQYF,TGCGCCAGCAGCTCTCTAGCGGGAGGGCTTCAGAGCGAGCAGTACTTC
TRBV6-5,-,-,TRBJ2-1,CASSYWPRGTENEQFF,TGTGCCAGCAGTTACTGGCCGAGGGGGACTGAGAATGAGCAGTTCTTC
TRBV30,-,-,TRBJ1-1,CAWNQGDTEAFF,TGTGCCTGGAACCAGGGAGACACTGAAGCTTTCTTT
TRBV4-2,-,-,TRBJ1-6,CASSQVKWRNSPLHF,TGTGCCAGCAGCCAAGTGAAATGGAGGAATTCACCCCTCCACTTT
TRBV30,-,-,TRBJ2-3,CAWSVRGSTDTQYF,TGTGCCTGGAGTGTAAGGGGAAGCACAGATACGCAGTATTTT
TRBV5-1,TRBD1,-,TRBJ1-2,CASSPPTGSYGYTF,TGCGCCAGCAGCCCCCCGACAGGGAGCTATGGCTACACCTTC
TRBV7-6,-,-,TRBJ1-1,CASSLGVGGAPEAFF,TGTGCCAGCAGCTTAGGTGTTGGGGGCGCCCCTGAAGCTTTCTTT
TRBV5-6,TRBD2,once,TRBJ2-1,CASSLLRAGAYNEQFF,TGTGCCAGCAGCTTGCTCCGGGCGGGGGCCTACAATGAGCAGTTCTTC
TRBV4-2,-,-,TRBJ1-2,CASSQDSEGSGYTF,TGTGCCAGCAGCCAAGACTCGGAAGGCAGCGGCTACACCTTC
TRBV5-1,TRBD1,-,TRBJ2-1,CASSLAGQGAYNEQFF,TGCGCCAGCAGCTTGGCGGGACAGGGGGCGTACAATGAGCAGTTCTTC
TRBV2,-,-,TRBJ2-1,CASSETRGKGNEQFF,TGTGCCAGCAGTGAAACGCGGGGAAAAGGCAATGAGCAGTTCTTC
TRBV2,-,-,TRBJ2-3,CASSVGQMVDTQYF,TGTGCCAGCAGTGTAGGGCAGATGGTAGATACGCAGTATTTT
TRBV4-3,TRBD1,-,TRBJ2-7,CASSQAGQGVAEQYF,TGCGCCAGCAGCCAAGCGGGACAGGGGGTGGCCGAGCAGTACTTC
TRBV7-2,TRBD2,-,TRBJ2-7,CASSLIASGRSSYEQYF,TGTGCCAGCAGCTTGATCGCTAGCGGGAGGAGCTCCTACGAGCAGTACTTC
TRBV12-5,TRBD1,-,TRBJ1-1,CASGSGFAGQGLGFF,TGTGCTAGTGGTTCTGGATTCGCAGGACAGGGGCTTGGTTTCTTT
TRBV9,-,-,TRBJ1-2,CASSAAGAYGYTF,TGTGCCAGCAGCGCCGCGGGGGCGTATGGCTACACCTTC
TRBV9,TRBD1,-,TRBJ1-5,CASSVGSTGTDQPQHF,TGTGCCAGCAGCGTAGGATCAACCGGGACAGATCAGCCCCAGCATTTT
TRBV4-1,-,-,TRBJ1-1,CASSRSGGNTEAFF,TGCGCCAGCAGCCGATCTGGGGGGAACACTGAAGCTTTCTTT
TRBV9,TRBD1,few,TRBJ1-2,CASSFQTGAGYTF,TGTGCCAGCAGCTTTCAGACAGGGGCTGGCTACACCTTC
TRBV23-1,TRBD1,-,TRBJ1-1,CASRTRGLNLQLSEAFF,TGCGCCAGTCGGACCAGGGGGTTAAATCTTCAGTTGTCGGAAGCTTTCTTT
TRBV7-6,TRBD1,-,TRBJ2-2,CASSLGGLSISNTGELFF,TGTGCCAGCAGCCTAGGGGGCCTTTCCATCTCGAACACCGGGGAGCTGTTTTTT
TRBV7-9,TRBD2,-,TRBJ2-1,CASSHSTSGVYNEQFF,TGTGCCAGCAGCCATTCGACTAGCGGGGTATACAATGAGCAGTTCTTC
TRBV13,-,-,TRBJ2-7,CASSLRGVGLTYEQYF,TGTGCCAGCAGCTTGAGGGGGGTGGGCCTTACCTACGAGCAGTACTTC
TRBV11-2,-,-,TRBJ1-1,CASSLEFGRRSTEAFF,TGTGCCAGCAGCTTAGAATTCGGCAGACGTAGCACTGAAGCTTTCTTT
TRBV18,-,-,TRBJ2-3,CASSHRDRRTDTQYF,TGTGCCAGCTCACATCGAGACAGGCGCACAGATACGCAGTATTTT
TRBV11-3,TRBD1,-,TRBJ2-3,CASTLTGTDTQYF,TGTGCCAGCACCCTGACAGGGACAGATACGCAGTATTTT
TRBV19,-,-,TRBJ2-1,CASSFPGGYNEQFF,TGTGCCAGTAGTTTCCCCGGGGGCTACAATGAGCAGTTCTTC
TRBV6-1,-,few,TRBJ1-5,CASSGRWQGHQPQHF,TGTGCCAGCAGTGGAAGGTGGCAGGGTCATCAGCCCCAGCATTTT
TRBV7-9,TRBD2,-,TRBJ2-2,CASSRLAGEKANTGELFF,TGTGCCAGCAGTAGACTAGCGGGAGAAAAGGCGAACACCGGGGAGCTGTTTTTT
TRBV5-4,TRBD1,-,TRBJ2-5,CASSLEGARETQYF,TGTGCCAGCAGCTTGGAGGGGGCAAGGGAGACCCAGTACTTC
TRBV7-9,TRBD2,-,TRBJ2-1,CASSGKGLAGGNNEQFF,TGTGCCAGCAGCGGTAAGGGACTAGCGGGGGGAAACAATGAGCAGTTCTTC
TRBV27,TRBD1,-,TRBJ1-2,CASSTTQQGAYGYTF,TGTGCCAGCAGTACCACTCAACAGGGGGCCTATGGCTACACCTTC